This T cell receptor (beta chain) stems from a study of beta chain features in type 1 diabetes. The overall study: Patients shared similar age, gender and cell yields with healthy donors.

The CDR3 length is 14 residues. Germline loops: CDR1 SQVTM, CDR2 ANQGSEA. V dropped 4 bases and J dropped 4; count of bases not matched to a gene: 9. This clone has a handful of counts. Since all of the isolated RNA was reverse transcribed, expressed TCRB transcripts were what got sequenced. Using immunoSEQ multiplex PCR, the repertoire was profiled, and TCRdb retains in-frame clones only, with some absent. This sample carries a few hundred thousand clones, approximately 12% of them seen once, and the ten largest clones take approximately 0.015%. The TCR comes from a man aged 18 to 35 in good health. The specimen sequenced was naive CD4+ T cells from blood. The chain joins TRBV29-1 to TRBJ2-7; the match to TRBD1 covers 8 bases. This CDR3 reads CSVAATGEMYEQYF. The CDR3 DNA is TGCAGCGTTGCGGCGACAGGGGAGATGTACGAGCAGTACTTC.